This T cell receptor (beta chain) was observed in a study of Graves' ophthalmopathy and Graves' hyperthyroidism. Study details: Where ophthalmopathy was absent within 18 months of follow-up, hyperthyroidism was stable.

Per germline, CDR1 LNHDA and CDR2 SQIVND (reference sequence). Trimming cost V 9 bases and J 3 bases, with 15 bases left between them. CDR3 length: 14 residues. RNA transcripts were the source from which TCR beta CDR3 regions were amplified. RT-PCR in the first round used HTBI primers; a second-round multiplex PCR followed. TCRdb ran MiXCR on the multiplex PCR reads and lists one entry per CDR3 protein. Among around 520,000 distinct CDR3 sequences listed, approximately 35% were seen once. Study observations and caveats: The model forecast ophthalmopathy progression, reaching roughly 71% sensitivity and approximately 72% specificity. Most clonotypes expanded in thyroid above 0.001 frequency were present in blood too.

Patients in the hyperthyroidism group, adults aged 18 to 65, were newly diagnosed, under 2 months' duration. This clonotype was counted ten times or more. What it binds is unknown. V and J are TRBV19 and TRBJ1-3; D uncertain. Input material: peripheral blood or thyroid tissue (not recorded which). The source is an adult man with Graves' hyperthyroidism. CDR3 amino acids: CASDTGRFGNTIYF. The CDR3 DNA sequence: TGTGCCAGCGACACGGGAAGATTTGGAAACACCATATATTTT.